What follows is one TCR beta chain and its context. Its cognate antigen is unknown. An even split of each subset's genomic DNA across several immunoSEQ plates was performed. Some clones are missing from TCRdb's copy, which holds only in-frame ones; the method was immunoSEQ multiplex PCR. The sample records 2 million or so clones, 85% to 95% being singletons. V shed 5 bases, J shed 2 bases, and the junction held 11 bases outside the gene matches. The germline V gene encodes CDR1 SGHTA and CDR2 FQGNSA. The CDR3 covers 19 residues. This sample was taken from a study of shared clonotypes between healthy human individuals. Points from the study as a whole: Clonotypes that were shared across a handful of donors made up approximately 5% of naive CD4 clonotypes. A generally larger estimated richness was seen in naive subsets than in memory subsets.

CD4+ cells yielded CD45RA+ naive and CD45RA-negative memory subsets. The source is a man in his late teens or twenties in good health. The sample comprised naive CD4+ T cells sorted from blood. Subset noted: CD45RA+ positively selected. The rearrangement uses TRBV7-2 and TRBJ2-1; the match to TRBD2 covers 14 bases. The CDR3 DNA sequence: TGTGCCAGCAGCAGGAAGGGGACTAGCGGGAGTATCACCTACAATGAGCAGTTCTTC. This sequence encodes CASSRKGTSGSITYNEQFF.